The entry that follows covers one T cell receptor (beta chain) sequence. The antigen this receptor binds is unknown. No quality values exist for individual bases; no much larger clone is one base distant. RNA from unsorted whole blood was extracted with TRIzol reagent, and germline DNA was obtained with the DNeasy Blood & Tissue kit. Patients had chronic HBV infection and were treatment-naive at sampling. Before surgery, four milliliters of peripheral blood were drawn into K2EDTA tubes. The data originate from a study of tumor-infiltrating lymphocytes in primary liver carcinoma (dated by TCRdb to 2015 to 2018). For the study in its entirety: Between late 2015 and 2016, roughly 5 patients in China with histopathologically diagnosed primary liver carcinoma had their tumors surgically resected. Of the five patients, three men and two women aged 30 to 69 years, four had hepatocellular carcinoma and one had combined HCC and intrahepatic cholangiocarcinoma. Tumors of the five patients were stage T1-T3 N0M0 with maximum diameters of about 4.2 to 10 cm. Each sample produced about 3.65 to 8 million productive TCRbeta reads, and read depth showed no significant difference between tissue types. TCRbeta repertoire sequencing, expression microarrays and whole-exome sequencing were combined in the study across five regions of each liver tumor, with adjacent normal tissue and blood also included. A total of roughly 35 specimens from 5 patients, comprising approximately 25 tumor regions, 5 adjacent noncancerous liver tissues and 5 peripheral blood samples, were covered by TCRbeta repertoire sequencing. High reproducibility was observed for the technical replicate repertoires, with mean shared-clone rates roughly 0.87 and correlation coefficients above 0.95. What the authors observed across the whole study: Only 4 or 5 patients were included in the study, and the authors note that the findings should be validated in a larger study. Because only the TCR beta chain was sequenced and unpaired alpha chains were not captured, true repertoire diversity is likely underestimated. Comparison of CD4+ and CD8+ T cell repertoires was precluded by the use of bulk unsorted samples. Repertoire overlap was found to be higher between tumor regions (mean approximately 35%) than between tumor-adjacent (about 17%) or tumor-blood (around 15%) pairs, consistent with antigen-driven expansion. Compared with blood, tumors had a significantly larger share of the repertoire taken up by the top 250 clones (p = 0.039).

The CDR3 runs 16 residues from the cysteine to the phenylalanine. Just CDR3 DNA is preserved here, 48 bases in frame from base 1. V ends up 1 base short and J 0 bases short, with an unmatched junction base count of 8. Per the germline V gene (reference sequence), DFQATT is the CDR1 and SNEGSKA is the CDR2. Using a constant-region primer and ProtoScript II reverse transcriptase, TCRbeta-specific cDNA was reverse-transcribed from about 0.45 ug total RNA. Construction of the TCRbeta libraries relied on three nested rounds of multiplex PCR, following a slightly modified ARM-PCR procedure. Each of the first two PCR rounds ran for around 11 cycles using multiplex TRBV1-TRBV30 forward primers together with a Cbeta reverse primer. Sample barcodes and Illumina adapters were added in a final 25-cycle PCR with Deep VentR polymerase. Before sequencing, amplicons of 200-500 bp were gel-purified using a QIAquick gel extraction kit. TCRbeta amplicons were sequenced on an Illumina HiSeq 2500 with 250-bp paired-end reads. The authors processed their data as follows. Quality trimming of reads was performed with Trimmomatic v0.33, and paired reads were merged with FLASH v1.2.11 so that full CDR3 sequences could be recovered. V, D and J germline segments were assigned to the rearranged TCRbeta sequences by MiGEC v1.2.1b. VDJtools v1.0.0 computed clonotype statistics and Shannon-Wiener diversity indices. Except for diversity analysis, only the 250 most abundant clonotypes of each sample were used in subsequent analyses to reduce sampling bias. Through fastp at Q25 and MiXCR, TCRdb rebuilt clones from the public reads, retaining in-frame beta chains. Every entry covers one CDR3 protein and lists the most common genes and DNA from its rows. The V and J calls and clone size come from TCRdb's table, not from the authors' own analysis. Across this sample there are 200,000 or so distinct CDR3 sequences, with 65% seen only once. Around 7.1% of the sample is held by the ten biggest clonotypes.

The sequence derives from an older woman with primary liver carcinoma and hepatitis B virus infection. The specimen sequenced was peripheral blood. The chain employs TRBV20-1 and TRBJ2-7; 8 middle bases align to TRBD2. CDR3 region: CSARGPRGGHSYEQYF. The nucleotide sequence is TGCAGTGCTAGAGGGCCCCGGGGGGGACACTCCTACGAGCAGTACTTC.